This T cell receptor (beta chain) came from a study of identical twins. TCRdb independently ran MiXCR on the 5' RACE reads; one entry per CDR3 protein. Among some 570,000 distinct CDR3 sequences listed, approximately 20% were seen once. The CDR3 is made up of 12 amino acids. CDR1 LGHDT and CDR2 YNNKEL come from the germline V gene (reference sequence). With 1 base removed from V and 11 bases from J, the gap between germline ends came to 10 bases. Only healthy Caucasians were enrolled as donors. This same sample was also part of a study on yellow fever vaccine responses in identical twins.

This sequence originates from a young woman in good health. The sample consisted of CD4+ T cells sorted from blood. The gene calls are TRBV3-1 and TRBJ2-3; D gene uncertain. CDR3 in DNA: TGTGCCAGCAGCCAAGGGGCCACGGGGCAGTATTTT. This encodes CASSQGATGQYF.